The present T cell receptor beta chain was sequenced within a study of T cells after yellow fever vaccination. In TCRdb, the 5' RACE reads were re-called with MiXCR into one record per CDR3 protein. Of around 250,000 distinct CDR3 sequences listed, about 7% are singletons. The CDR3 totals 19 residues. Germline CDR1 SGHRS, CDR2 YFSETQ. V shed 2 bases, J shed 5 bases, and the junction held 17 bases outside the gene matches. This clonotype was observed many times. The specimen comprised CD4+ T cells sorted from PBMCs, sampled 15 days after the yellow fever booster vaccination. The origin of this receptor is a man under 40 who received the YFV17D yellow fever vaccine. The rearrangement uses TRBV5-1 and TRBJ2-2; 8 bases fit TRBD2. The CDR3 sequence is CASSFVNPAGVSSTGELFF. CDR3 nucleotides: TGCGCCAGCAGCTTCGTGAATCCAGCGGGAGTGTCGAGTACCGGGGAGCTGTTTTTT.